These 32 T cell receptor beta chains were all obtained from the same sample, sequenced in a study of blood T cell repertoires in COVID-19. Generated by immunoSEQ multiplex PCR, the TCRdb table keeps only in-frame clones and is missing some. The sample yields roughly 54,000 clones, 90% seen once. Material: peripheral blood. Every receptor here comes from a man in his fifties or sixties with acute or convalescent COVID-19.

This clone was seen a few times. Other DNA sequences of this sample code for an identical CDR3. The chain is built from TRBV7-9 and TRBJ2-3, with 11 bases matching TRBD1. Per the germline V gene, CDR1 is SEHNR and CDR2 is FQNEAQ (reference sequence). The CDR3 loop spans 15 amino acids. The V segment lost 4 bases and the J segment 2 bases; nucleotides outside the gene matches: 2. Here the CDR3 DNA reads TGTGCCAGCAGCTGGGGACAGGGGGACACAGATACGCAGTATTTT. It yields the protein CASSWGQGDTDTQYF.

The CDR3 DNA is TGTGCCAGCAGCCGGGGACAGGGGAGGGGGCAGCCCCAGCATTTT. It codes for CASSRGQGRGQPQHF. The chain employs TRBV6-5 and TRBJ1-5; 10 positions match TRBD1. Germline V gene sequence: CDR1 MNHEY, CDR2 SVGAGI. The CDR3 covers 15 residues. V was pared by 6 bases and J by 7 bases, with 9 bases of the junction left unmatched.

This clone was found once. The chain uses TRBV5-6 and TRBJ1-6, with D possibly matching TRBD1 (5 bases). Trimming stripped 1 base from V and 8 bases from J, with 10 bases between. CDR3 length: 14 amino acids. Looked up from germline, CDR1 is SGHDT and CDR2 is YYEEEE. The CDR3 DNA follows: TGTGCCAGCAGCTTGCCCAGGGTGGATTCACCCCTCCACTTT. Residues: CASSLPRVDSPLHF.

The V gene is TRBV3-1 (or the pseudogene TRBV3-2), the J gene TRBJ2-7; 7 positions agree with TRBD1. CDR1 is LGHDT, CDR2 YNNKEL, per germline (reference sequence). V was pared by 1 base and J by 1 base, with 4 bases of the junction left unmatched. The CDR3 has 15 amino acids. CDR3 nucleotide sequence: TGTGCCAGCAGCCAAGTGACAGGGCTATCCTACGAGCAGTACTTC. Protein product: CASSQVTGLSYEQYF.

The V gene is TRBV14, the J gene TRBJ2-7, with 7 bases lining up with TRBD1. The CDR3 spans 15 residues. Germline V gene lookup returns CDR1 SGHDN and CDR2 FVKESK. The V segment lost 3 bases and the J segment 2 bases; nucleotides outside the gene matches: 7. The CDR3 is CASSHFRDSTYEQYF. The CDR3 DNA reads TGTGCCAGCAGCCATTTCCGGGACAGCACCTACGAGCAGTACTTC.

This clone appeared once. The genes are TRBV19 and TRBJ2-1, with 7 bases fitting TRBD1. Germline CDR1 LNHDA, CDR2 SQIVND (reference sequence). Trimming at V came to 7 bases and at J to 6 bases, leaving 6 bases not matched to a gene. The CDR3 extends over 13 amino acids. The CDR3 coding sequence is TGTGCCAGTAAGGTACAGGGGAGCAATGAGCAGTTCTTC. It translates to CASKVQGSNEQFF.

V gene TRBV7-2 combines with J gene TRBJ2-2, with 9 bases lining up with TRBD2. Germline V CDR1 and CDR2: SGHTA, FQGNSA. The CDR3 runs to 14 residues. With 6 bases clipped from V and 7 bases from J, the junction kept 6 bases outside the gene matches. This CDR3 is CASRIAGDYGELFF. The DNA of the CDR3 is TGTGCCAGCAGAATAGCGGGAGATTACGGGGAGCTGTTTTTT.

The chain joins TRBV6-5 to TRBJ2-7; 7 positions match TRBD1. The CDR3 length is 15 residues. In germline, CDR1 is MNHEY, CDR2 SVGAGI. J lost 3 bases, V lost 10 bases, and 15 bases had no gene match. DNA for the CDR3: TGTGCCACAGGGTCGTTTAGGGGGCCAGACTACGAGCAGTACTTC. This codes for CATGSFRGPDYEQYF.

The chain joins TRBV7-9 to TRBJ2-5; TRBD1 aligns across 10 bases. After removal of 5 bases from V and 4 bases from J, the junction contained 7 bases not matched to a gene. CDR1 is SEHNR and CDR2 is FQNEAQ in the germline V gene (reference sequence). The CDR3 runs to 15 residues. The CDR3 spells CASSPTGGGAETQYF. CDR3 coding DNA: TGTGCCAGCAGCCCGACAGGGGGCGGGGCAGAGACCCAGTACTTC. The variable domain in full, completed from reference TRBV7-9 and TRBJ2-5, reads DTGVSQNPRHKITKRGQNVTFRCDPISEHNRLYWYRQTLGQGPEFLTYFQNEAQLEKSRLLSDRFSAERPKGSFSTLEIQRTEQGDSAMYLCASSPTGGGAETQYFGPGTRLLVL.

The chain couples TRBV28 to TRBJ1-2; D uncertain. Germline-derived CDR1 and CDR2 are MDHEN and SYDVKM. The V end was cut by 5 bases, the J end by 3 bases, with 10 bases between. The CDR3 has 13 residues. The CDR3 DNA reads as TGTGCCAGCAGTCCCTTCCCTGACTATGGCTACACCTTC. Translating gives CASSPFPDYGYTF.

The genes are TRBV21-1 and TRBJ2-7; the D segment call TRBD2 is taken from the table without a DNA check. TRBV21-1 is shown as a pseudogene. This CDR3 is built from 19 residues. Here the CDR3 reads CASSKVKRIGTKSSYEQYF. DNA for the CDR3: TGTGCCAGCAGCAAAGTTAAGAGGATCGGGACTAAATCCTCCTACGAGCAGTACTTC.

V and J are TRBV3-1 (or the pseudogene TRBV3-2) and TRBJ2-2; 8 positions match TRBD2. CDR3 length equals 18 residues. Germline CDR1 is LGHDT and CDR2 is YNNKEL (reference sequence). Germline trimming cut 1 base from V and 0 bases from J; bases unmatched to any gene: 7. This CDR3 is CASSQVLPGLANTGELFF. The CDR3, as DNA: TGTGCCAGCAGCCAAGTGTTACCGGGACTAGCGAACACCGGGGAGCTGTTTTTT.

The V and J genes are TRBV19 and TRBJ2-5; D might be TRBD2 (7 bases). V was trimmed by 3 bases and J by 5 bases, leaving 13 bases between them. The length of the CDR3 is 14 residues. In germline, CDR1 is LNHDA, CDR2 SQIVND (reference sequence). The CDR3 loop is CASSMGGAQETQYF. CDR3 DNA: TGTGCCAGTAGTATGGGGGGGGCTCAGGAGACCCAGTACTTC.

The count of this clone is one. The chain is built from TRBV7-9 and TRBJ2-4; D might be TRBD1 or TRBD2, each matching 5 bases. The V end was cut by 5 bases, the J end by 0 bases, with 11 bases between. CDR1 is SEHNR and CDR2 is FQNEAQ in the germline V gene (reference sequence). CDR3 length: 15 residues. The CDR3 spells CASSRDGLAKNIQYF. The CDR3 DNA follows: TGTGCCAGCAGCAGGGACGGACTAGCCAAAAACATTCAGTACTTC.

The DNA of the CDR3 is TGTGCCAGCACGGGGCACAGGGGGAGTAACACCGGGGAGCTGTTTTTT. Its translation is CASTGHRGSNTGELFF. The rearrangement uses TRBV28 and TRBJ2-2; 8 bases map to TRBD1. CDR3 length: 16 residues. V shed 7 bases and J 2 bases; nucleotides not matched to a gene: 9. From germline, CDR1 is MDHEN and CDR2 SYDVKM.

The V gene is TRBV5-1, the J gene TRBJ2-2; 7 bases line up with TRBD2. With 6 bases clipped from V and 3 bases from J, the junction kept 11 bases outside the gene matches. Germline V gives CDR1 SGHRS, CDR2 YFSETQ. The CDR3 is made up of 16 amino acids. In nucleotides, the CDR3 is TGCGCCAGCACCTCTGGTGCGGGAGTGGACACCGGGGAGCTGTTTTTT. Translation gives CASTSGAGVDTGELFF.

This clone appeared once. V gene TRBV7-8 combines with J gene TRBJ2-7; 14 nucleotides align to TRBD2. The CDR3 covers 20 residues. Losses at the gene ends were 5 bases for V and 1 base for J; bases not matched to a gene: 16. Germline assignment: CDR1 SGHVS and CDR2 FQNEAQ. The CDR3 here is CASSLSIPGLAGEGSYEQYF. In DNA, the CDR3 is TGTGCCAGCAGCCTGTCGATACCGGGACTAGCGGGAGAGGGTTCCTACGAGCAGTACTTC.

The CDR3 protein is CASSYTSRENSGNTIYF. DNA of the CDR3: TGTGCCAGCAGTTACACCAGCCGGGAAAACTCTGGAAACACCATATATTTT. V is TRBV6-2 or TRBV6-3 and J is TRBJ1-3; D is ambiguous. Germline CDR1 MNHEY, CDR2 SVGEGT. Trimming stripped 2 bases from V and 0 bases from J, with 14 bases between. The CDR3 consists of 17 residues.

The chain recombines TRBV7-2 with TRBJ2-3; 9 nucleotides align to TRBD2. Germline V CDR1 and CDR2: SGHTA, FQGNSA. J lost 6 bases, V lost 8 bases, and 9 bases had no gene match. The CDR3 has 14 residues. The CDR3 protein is CASGVAGVSDTQYF. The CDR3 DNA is TGTGCCAGCGGGGTAGCGGGAGTCAGCGATACGCAGTATTTT.

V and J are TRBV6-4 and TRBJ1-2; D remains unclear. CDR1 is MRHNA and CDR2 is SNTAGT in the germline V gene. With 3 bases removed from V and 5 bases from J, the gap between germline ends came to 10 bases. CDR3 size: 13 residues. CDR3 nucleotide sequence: TGTGCCAGCAGTGAAGAACGAGGTTATGGCTACACCTTC. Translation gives CASSEERGYGYTF.

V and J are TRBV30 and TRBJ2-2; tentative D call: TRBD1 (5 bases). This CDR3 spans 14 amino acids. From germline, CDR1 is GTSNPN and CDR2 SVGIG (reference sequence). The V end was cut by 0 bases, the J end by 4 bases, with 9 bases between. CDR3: CAWSVTGSTGELFF. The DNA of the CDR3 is TGTGCCTGGAGTGTAACAGGCTCCACCGGGGAGCTGTTTTTT.

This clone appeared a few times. The CDR3 protein is CAWSGGFNQPQHF. The CDR3 nucleotides read TGTGCCTGGAGTGGAGGGTTCAATCAGCCCCAGCATTTT. The rearrangement uses TRBV30 and TRBJ1-5, with D uncertain. This CDR3 comprises 13 residues. Germline CDR1 and CDR2: GTSNPN and SVGIG (reference sequence). Trimming cost V 1 base and J 3 bases, with 7 bases left between them.

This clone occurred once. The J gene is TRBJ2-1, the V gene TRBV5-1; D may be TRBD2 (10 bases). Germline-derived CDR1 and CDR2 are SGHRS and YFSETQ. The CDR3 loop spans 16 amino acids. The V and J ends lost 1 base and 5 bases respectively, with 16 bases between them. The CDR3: CASSLTSGTGNNEQFF. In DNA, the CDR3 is TGCGCCAGCAGCTTGACTAGCGGGACAGGGAACAATGAGCAGTTCTTC. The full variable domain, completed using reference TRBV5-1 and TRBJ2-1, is KAGVTQTPRYLIKTRGQQVTLSCSPISGHRSVSWYQQTPGQGLQFLFEYFSETQRNKGNFPGRFSGRQFSNSRSEMNVSTLELGDSALYLCASSLTSGTGNNEQFFGPGTRLTVL.

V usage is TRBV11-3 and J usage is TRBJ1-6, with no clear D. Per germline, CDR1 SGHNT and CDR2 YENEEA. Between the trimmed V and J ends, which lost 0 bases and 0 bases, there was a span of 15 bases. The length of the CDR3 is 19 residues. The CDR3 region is CASSLEWAYESSYNSPLHF. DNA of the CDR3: TGTGCCAGCAGCTTAGAGTGGGCGTATGAAAGCTCCTATAATTCACCCCTCCACTTT.

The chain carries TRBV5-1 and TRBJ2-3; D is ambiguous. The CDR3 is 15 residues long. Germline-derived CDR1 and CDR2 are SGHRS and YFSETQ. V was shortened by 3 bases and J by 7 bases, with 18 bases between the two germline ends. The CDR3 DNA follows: TGCGCCAGCAGCTCCGCTTCGGGTCCCGAGTATACGCAGTATTTT. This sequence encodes CASSSASGPEYTQYF.

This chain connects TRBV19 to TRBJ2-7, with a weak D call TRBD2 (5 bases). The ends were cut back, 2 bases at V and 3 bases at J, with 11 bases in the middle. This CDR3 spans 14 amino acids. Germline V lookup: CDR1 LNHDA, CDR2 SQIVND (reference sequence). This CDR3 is CASSIRGLSYEQYF. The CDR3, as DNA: TGTGCCAGTAGTATACGTGGACTTAGCTACGAGCAGTACTTC.

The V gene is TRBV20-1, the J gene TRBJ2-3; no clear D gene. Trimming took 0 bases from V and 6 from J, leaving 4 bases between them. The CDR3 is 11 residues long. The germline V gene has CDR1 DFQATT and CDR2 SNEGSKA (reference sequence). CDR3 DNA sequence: TGCAGTGCTAGAGACGTTGATACGCAGTATTTT. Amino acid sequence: CSARDVDTQYF.

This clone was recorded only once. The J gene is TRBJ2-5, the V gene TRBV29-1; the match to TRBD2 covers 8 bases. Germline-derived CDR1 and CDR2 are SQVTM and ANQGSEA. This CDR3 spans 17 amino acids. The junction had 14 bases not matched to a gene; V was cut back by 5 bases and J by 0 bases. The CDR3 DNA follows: TGCAGCGTTAAGTCCCCGAGCGGGAGCATGTACCAAGAGACCCAGTACTTC. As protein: CSVKSPSGSMYQETQYF.

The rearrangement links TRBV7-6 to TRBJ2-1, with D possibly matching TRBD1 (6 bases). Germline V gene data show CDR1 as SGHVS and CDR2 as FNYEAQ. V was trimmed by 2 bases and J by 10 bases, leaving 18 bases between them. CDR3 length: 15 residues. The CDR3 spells CASSLTGQRSEEQFF. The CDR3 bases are TGTGCCAGCAGCTTAACAGGACAGCGTTCTGAAGAGCAGTTCTTC.

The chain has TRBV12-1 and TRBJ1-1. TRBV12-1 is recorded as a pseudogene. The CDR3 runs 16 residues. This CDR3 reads CASSRPEARRVYKAFF. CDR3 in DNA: TGTGCCAGCAGCCGACCTGAGGCGAGGCGTGTTTACAAAGCTTTCTTT.

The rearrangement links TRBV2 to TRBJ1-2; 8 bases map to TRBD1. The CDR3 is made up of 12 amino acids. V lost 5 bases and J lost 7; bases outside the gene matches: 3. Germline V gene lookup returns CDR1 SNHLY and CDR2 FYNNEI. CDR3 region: CASSLQGAGYTF. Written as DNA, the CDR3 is TGTGCCAGCAGTCTTCAGGGGGCTGGCTACACCTTC.

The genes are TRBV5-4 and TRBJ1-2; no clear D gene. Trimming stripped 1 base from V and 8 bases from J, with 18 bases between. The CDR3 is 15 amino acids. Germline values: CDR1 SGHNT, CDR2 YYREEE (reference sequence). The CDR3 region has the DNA TGTGCCAGCAGCTTGAAGGGAGCAGATATCGGAGGCTACACCTTC. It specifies CASSLKGADIGGYTF.